A selection of T cell receptor beta chains follows, all from one sample in a study of T cells in Graves' hyperthyroidism and ophthalmopathy. One entry per CDR3 protein results from TCRdb running MiXCR on the multiplex PCR reads. Of about 49,000 distinct CDR3 sequences listed, about 54% are singletons. Sequencing input: peripheral blood or thyroid tissue (not recorded which). The receptors derive from a man aged 18 to 29 with Graves' hyperthyroidism. Both conserved end residues are part of each CDR3. D genes are given only for firm matches. The size of a clone is reported for some rows only, either as once, few or many, or as a class for expanded clones.

len	d_gene	abundance	v_gene	j_gene	CDR3nt	CDR3aa
15	.	.	TRBV15	TRBJ1-2	TGTGCCACCAGCAGAGGGAATCGGGGGAACTATGGCTACACCTTC	CATSRGNRGNYGYTF
16	.	many	TRBV6-2/TRBV6-3	TRBJ1-5	TGTGCCAGCGGAGGGCCAATATGGGCGATGGGTCAGCCCCAGCATTTT	CASGGPIWAMGQPQHF
11	.	few	TRBV2	TRBJ2-5	TGTGCCAGCAGGAACGCGGAGACCCAGTACTTC	CASRNAETQYF
15	.	.	TRBV7-2	TRBJ2-7	TGTGCCAGCAGCTTAGCGCGAGGGGTTTCGGACGAGCAGTACTTC	CASSLARGVSDEQYF
12	.	.	TRBV7-2	TRBJ1-1	TGTGCCAGCAGCCGCCTTGGAGCTGAAGCTTTCTTT	CASSRLGAEAFF
11	.	.	TRBV10-3	TRBJ2-7	TGTGCCAGCGCTATCTCCTACGAGCAGTACTTC	CASAISYEQYF
13	TRBD1	many	TRBV10-3	TRBJ1-1	TGTGCCTTCCGGGACAGCGGGAACACTGAAGCTTTCTTT	CAFRDSGNTEAFF
17	.	.	TRBV20-1	TRBJ1-6	TGCAGCGCTAGAGGGGAGACCACGAGCTCCCATAATTCACCCCTCCACTTT	CSARGETTSSHNSPLHF
15	.	.	TRBV7-2	TRBJ2-5	TGTGCCAGCAGCTTCGGCGGGGCCGAGGGAGAGACCCAGTACTTC	CASSFGGAEGETQYF
11	.	.	TRBV10-2	TRBJ2-7	TGTGCCAGCAGTTTAGCTGGCGAGCAGTACTTC	CASSLAGEQYF
14	.	many	TRBV20-1	TRBJ2-7	TGCAGTGCTAGCCGGCTAACGAGGATATACGAGCAGTACTTC	CSASRLTRIYEQYF
13	TRBD1	.	TRBV9	TRBJ1-2	TGTGCCAGCAGCGACAGGGGGGGCTATGGCTACACCTTC	CASSDRGGYGYTF
16	.	.	TRBV7-9	TRBJ1-4	TGTGCCAGCAGCCCCACGACAGGAAGAGCTAATGAAAAACTGTTTTTT	CASSPTTGRANEKLFF
17	TRBD2	.	TRBV14	TRBJ2-5	TGTGCCAGCAGCCAATTTGGTTCTAGCGGGGAGCAAGAGACCCAGTACTTC	CASSQFGSSGEQETQYF
15	.	many	TRBV15	TRBJ1-5	TGTGCCACCAGCAGAGGGCTACAGCTGAAGCAGCCCCAGCATTTT	CATSRGLQLKQPQHF
13	TRBD2	.	TRBV24-1	TRBJ2-5	TGTGCCACCGAGGGAAGCGGGAGAGAGACCCAGTACTTC	CATEGSGRETQYF
15	TRBD2	.	TRBV20-1	TRBJ2-7	TGCACTGCACGGACGACTAGCGGGAGCACCCACGAGCAGTACTTC	CTARTTSGSTHEQYF
12	.	.	TRBV2	TRBJ1-5	TGTGCCAGCAGTGTCGAGAATCAGCCCCAGCATTTT	CASSVENQPQHF
13	.	few	TRBV25-1	TRBJ1-2	TGTGCCAGCAGTGCCAACATGGATCGTGGCTACACCTTC	CASSANMDRGYTF
15	TRBD1	once	TRBV2	TRBJ1-5	TGTGCCAGCAGGGACAGGGGATCTCCCAATCAGTCCCAGCATTTT	CASRDRGSPNQSQHF
13	TRBD1	.	TRBV10-3	TRBJ1-5	TGTGCCATAGCCGACAGGGATTATCAGCCCCAGCATTTT	CAIADRDYQPQHF
13	.	few	TRBV7-9	TRBJ2-7	TGTGCCAGCAGCTTAGCTAGCGCGGGCGAGCAGTACTTC	CASSLASAGEQYF
14	TRBD1	.	TRBV10-3	TRBJ1-2	TGTGCCATCAGTGCTTCGGACAGGGGCAAGGGCTACACCTTC	CAISASDRGKGYTF
12	.	many	TRBV5-1	TRBJ2-3	TGCGCCAGCAGCCCCCAGTCAGATACGCAGTATTTT	CASSPQSDTQYF
14	TRBD1	many	TRBV6-5	TRBJ1-2	TGTGCCACCGGATACAGGGGGCAGGGCTATGGCTACACCTTC	CATGYRGQGYGYTF
15	.	many	TRBV5-8	TRBJ2-2	TGTGCCAGCAGTTACGGTATCACGAACACCGGGGAGCTGTTTTTT	CASSYGITNTGELFF
12	.	.	TRBV6-1	TRBJ1-2	TGTGCCAGCGGCGCTGACCACTATGGCTACACCTTC	CASGADHYGYTF
13	.	.	TRBV7-2	TRBJ1-1	TGTGCCAGCAGCTTTGATGGGAACACTGAAGCTTTCTTT	CASSFDGNTEAFF
15	TRBD2	many	TRBV20-1	TRBJ2-5	TGCAGTGCTAGAGCCTATAGCGGGGGTCAAGGGACCCAGTACTTC	CSARAYSGGQGTQYF
16	.	few	TRBV6-5	TRBJ2-3	TGTGCCAGCTCCAAAGGGGGGCAATGGAGCACAGATACGCAGTATTTT	CASSKGGQWSTDTQYF
14	TRBD1	.	TRBV2	TRBJ1-2	TGTGCCAGCAGGGCCGGGACAGGGGGCTTCGGCTACACCTTC	CASRAGTGGFGYTF
14	.	.	TRBV7-2	TRBJ2-5	TGTGCCAGCAGCTTAAGAGGGGGGCGAGGGACCCAGTACTTC	CASSLRGGRGTQYF
13	.	.	TRBV4-1	TRBJ1-5	TGCGCCAGCAGCCAAGATGAGGGCCTGCCCCAGCATTTT	CASSQDEGLPQHF
14	.	many	TRBV5-6	TRBJ2-7	TGTGCCAGCAGATTCGGAGCCCAAGGCTACGAGCAGTACTTC	CASRFGAQGYEQYF
14	.	many	TRBV20-1	TRBJ1-5	TGCAGTGCTGCAAACTCGGGGAAGGCGAAGCCCCAGCATTTT	CSAANSGKAKPQHF
14	.	.	TRBV12-3/TRBV12-4	TRBJ1-4	TGTGCCAGCAGTTCCGTACAGCTCAATGAAAAGCTGTCTTTT	CASSSVQLNEKLSF
14	.	.	TRBV5-1	TRBJ1-5	TGCGCCAGCAGCTTGGAGGGGGGAAGTCAGCCCCAGCATTTT	CASSLEGGSQPQHF
15	.	.	TRBV7-2	TRBJ1-3	TGTGCCAGCAGCTCAGGTCGGAGGGCAGGGGACACCATATATTTT	CASSSGRRAGDTIYF
18	.	many	TRBV20-1	TRBJ1-6	TGCAGTGCTAGAGTGGCGAGGACAGCTAACTCCTATAATTCACCCCTCCACTTT	CSARVARTANSYNSPLHF
13	.	.	TRBV7-3	TRBJ2-2	TGTGCCAGCAGCTTAAGTGGAGGGCGGGAGCTGTTTTTT	CASSLSGGRELFF
16	TRBD1	.	TRBV24-1	TRBJ2-7	TGTGCCACCAGTGATTCGAGAGGGGGCGTCCTCGGGGCTAAGTACTTC	CATSDSRGGVLGAKYF
15	.	.	TRBV25-1	TRBJ2-7	TGTGCCAGCAGTGAATCGGGGGCAGGGGTTGACGAGCAGTACTTC	CASSESGAGVDEQYF
15	.	many	TRBV5-1	TRBJ2-5	TGCGCCAGCAGCTTACTTGGTGTACAGCAAGAGACCCAGTACTTC	CASSLLGVQQETQYF
16	TRBD1	many	TRBV7-9	TRBJ2-5	TGTGCCAGCAGCTTAGGACAGGGGTGGGTGGAGGAGACCCAGTACTTC	CASSLGQGWVEETQYF
12	.	once	TRBV19	TRBJ2-3	TGTGCCTGGAGTGGGACCCCCGATACGCAGTATTTT	CAWSGTPDTQYF
14	.	many	TRBV7-2	TRBJ1-3	TGTGCCAGCAGCCGTCGGCGGGACGGAAACACCATATATTTT	CASSRRRDGNTIYF
14	.	.	TRBV7-9	TRBJ2-5	TGTGCCAGCAGCTTCGGGACGCGAGGAGGGACCCAGTACTTC	CASSFGTRGGTQYF
14	TRBD2	.	TRBV7-2	TRBJ2-7	TGTGCCAGCAGCTTTGCAACTAGCGGGACCGAGCAGTACTTC	CASSFATSGTEQYF
14	TRBD2	few	TRBV10-3	TRBJ2-7	TGTGCCCATTCCCAGGGCGGGAGAGGCTACGAGCAGTACTTC	CAHSQGGRGYEQYF
14	TRBD2	many	TRBV9	TRBJ2-2	TGTGCCAGCGACAGCGGGACGTACACCGGGGAGCTGTTTTTT	CASDSGTYTGELFF
14	.	many	TRBV7-9	TRBJ2-5	TGTGCCAGCAGCTCCGGGACAAAGCAAGAGACCCAGTACTTC	CASSSGTKQETQYF
14	.	.	TRBV4-3	TRBJ2-7	TGCGCCAGCAGACAGGGACGACAGTATTACGAGCAGTACTTC	CASRQGRQYYEQYF
18	TRBD1	.	TRBV19	TRBJ1-5	TGTGCCAGTAGTACCAAAACGACAGGGGAGAGCAGCAATCAGCCCCAGCATTTT	CASSTKTTGESSNQPQHF